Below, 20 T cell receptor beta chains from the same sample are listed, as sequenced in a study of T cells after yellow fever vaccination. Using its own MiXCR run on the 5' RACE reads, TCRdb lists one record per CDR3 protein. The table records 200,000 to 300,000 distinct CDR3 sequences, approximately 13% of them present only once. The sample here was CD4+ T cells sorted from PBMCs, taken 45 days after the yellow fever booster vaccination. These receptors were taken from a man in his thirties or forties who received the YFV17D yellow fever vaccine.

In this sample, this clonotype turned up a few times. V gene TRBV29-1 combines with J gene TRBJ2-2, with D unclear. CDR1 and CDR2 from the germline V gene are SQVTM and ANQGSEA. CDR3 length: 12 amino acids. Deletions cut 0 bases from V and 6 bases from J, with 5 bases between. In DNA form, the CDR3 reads TGCAGCGTTGAAGACCGCCCCGGGGAGCTGTTTTTT. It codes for CSVEDRPGELFF.

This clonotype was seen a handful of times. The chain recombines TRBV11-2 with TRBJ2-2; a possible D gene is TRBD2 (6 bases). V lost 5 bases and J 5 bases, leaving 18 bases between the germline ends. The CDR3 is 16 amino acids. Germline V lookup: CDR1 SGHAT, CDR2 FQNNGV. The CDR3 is CASSRAPGSRTGELFF. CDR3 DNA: TGTGCCAGCAGCAGAGCCCCCGGGAGTAGAACCGGGGAGCTGTTTTTT.

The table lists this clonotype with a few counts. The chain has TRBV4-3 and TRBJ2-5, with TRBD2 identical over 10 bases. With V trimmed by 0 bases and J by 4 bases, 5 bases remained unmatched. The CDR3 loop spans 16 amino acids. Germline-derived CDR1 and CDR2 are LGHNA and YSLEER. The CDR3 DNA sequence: TGCGCCAGCAGCCAAGATGCACTAGCGGGGCGAGAGACCCAGTACTTC. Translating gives CASSQDALAGRETQYF.

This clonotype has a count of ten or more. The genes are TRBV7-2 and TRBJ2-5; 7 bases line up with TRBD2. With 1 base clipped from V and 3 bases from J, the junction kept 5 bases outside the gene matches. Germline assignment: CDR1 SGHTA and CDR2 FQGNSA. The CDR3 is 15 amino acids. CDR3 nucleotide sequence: TGTGCCAGCAGCTTAGGGGCAGGGAGGGAAGAGACCCAGTACTTC. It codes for CASSLGAGREETQYF.

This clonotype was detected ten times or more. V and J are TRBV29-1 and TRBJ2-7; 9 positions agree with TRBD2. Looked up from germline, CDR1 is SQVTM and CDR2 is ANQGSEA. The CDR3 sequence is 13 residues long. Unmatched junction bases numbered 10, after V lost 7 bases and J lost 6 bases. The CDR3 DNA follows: TGCAGCGGATCTACTAGCGGGTCGGGCGAGCAGTACTTC. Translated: CSGSTSGSGEQYF.

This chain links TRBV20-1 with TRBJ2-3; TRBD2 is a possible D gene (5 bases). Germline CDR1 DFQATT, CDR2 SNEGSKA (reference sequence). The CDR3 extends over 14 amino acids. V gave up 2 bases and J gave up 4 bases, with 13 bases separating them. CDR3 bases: TGCAGTGCTAGAAGGGCAGTGAGGGCAGATACGCAGTATTTT. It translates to CSARRAVRADTQYF.

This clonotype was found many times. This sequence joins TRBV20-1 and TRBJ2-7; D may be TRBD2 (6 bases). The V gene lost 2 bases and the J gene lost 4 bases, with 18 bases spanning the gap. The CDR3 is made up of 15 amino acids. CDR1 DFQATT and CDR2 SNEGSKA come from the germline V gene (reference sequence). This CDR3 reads CSARPPSAGTYEQYF. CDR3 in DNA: TGCAGTGCTAGACCCCCCTCGGCGGGAACGTACGAGCAGTACTTC.

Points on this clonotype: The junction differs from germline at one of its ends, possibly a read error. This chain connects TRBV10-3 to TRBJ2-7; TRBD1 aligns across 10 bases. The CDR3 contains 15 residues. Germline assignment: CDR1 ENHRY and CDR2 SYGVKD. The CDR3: CVISEYGTGAREQYF. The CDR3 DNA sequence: TGTGTCATCAGTGAGTACGGGACAGGGGCGCGGGAGCAGTACTTC.

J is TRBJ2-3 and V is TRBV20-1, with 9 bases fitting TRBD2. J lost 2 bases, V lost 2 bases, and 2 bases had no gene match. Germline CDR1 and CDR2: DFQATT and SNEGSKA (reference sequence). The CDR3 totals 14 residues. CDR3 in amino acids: CSARLAGDTDTQYF. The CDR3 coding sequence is TGCAGTGCTAGATTAGCGGGAGACACAGATACGCAGTATTTT.

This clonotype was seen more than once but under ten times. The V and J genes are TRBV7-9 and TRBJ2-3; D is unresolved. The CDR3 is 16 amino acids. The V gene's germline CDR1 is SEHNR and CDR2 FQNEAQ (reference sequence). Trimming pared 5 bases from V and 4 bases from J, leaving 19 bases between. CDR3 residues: CASSHTTRSLADTQYF. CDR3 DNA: TGTGCCAGCAGCCACACGACTCGGAGCCTGGCAGATACGCAGTATTTT.

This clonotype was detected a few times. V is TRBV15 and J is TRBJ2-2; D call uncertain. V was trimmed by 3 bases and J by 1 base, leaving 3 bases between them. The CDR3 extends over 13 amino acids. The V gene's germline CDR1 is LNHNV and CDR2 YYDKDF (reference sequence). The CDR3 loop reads CATSSKNTGELFF. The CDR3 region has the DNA TGTGCCACCAGCAGCAAGAACACCGGGGAGCTGTTTTTT. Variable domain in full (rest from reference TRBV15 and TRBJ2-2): DAMVIQNPRYQVTQFGKPVTLSCSQTLNHNVMYWYQQKSSQAPKLLFHYYDKDFNNEADTPDNFQSRRPNTSFCFLDIRSPGLGDTAMYLCATSSKNTGELFFGEGSRLTVL.

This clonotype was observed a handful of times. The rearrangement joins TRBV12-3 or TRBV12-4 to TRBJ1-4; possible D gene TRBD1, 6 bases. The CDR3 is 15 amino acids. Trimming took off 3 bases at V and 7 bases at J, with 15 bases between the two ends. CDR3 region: CASSFSGAQGEKLFF. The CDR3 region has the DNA TGTGCCAGCAGTTTCTCAGGGGCTCAGGGTGAAAAACTGTTTTTT.

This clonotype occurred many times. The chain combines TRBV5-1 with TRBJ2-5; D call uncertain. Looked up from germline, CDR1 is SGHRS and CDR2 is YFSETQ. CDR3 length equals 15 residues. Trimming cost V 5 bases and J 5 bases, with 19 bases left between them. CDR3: CASRSPSGAGETQYF. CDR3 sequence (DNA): TGCGCCAGCAGATCCCCCTCCGGTGCCGGGGAGACCCAGTACTTC.

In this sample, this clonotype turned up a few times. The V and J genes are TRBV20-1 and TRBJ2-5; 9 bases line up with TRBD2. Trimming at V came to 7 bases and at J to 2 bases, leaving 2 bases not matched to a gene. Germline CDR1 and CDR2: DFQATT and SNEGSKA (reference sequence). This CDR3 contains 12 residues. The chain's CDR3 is CSVSGSQETQYF. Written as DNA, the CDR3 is TGCAGTGTTAGCGGGAGTCAAGAGACCCAGTACTTC.

The CDR3 DNA reads as TGTGCCAGCAGCTCCTGGGGTGGGACAGTAAGCTCCTACGAGCAGTACTTC. It encodes CASSSWGGTVSSYEQYF. The J gene is TRBJ2-7, the V gene TRBV7-9, with 7 bases identical to TRBD1. Germline V gives CDR1 SEHNR, CDR2 FQNEAQ (reference sequence). Germline trimming cut 4 bases from V and 0 bases from J; bases unmatched to any gene: 12. The CDR3 sequence is 17 residues long.

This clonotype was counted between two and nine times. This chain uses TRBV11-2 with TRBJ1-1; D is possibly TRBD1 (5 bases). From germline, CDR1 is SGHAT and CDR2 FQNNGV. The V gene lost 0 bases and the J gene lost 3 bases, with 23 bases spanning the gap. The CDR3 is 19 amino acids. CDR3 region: CASSLEKVFFREKDTEAFF. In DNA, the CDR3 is TGTGCCAGCAGCTTAGAAAAGGTATTTTTCAGGGAGAAGGACACTGAAGCTTTCTTT.

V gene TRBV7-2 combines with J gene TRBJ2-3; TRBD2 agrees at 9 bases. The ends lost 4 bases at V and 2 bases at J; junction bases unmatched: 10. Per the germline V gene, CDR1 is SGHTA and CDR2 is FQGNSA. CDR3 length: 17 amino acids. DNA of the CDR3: TGTGCCAGCAGCTCCCCGTCGACTAGCGGCCACACAGATACGCAGTATTTT. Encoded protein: CASSSPSTSGHTDTQYF.

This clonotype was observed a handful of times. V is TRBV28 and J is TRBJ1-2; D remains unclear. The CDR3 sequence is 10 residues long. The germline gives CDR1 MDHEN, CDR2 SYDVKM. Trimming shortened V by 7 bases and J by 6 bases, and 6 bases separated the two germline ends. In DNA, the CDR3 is TGTGCCAGCATGGACGATGGCTACACCTTC. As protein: CASMDDGYTF.

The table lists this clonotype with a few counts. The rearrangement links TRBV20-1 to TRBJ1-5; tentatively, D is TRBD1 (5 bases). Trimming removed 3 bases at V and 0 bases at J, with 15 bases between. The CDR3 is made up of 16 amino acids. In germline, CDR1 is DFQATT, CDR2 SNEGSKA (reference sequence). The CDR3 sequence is CSASSPGLNSNQPQHF. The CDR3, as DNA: TGCAGTGCTAGTTCCCCGGGACTTAATAGCAATCAGCCCCAGCATTTT.

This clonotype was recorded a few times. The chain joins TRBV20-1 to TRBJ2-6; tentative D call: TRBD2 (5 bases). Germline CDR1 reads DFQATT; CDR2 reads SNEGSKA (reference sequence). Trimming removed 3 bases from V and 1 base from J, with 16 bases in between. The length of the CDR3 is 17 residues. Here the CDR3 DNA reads TGCAGTGCTAGCGGCTTAGGACTGATATCTGGGGCCAACGTCCTGACTTTC. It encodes CSASGLGLISGANVLTF.